The 17 T cell receptor beta chains below come from one sample, sequenced in a study of T cell responses to AZD1222 COVID-19 vaccine. Profiled with immunoSEQ multiplex PCR; TCRdb holds only in-frame clones, not every one. The sample shows approximately 150,000 clones, around 90% of them seen only once. Sequencing used peripheral blood, obtained 28 days after the second AZD1222 dose. These receptors all stem from an adult who received the AZD1222 COVID-19 vaccine.

The chain has TRBV12-1 and TRBJ1-1. TRBV12-1 is termed a pseudogene. CDR3 length: 15 residues. The CDR3 spells CASSFEAGRDTEAFF. The CDR3 DNA sequence: TGTGCCAGCAGCTTTGAGGCAGGTCGGGACACTGAAGCTTTCTTT.

The J gene is TRBJ2-3, the V gene TRBV13; D is undetermined. CDR1 and CDR2 (germline): PRHDT, FYEKMQ (reference sequence). The CDR3 is made up of 16 amino acids. Trimming stripped 0 bases from V and 8 bases from J, with 18 bases between. CDR3 DNA sequence: TGTGCCAGCAGCTTAGGCGGGTGGCTGGCCAAGGGTACGCAGTATTTT. Encoded protein: CASSLGGWLAKGTQYF. Full variable domain (remainder filled in from reference TRBV13 and TRBJ2-3): AAGVIQSPRHLIKEKRETATLKCYPIPRHDTVYWYQQGPGQDPQFLISFYEKMQSDKGSIPDRFSAQQFSDYHSELNMSSLELGDSALYFCASSLGGWLAKGTQYFGPGTRLTVL.

This clone was seen just once. This chain joins TRBV7-9 and TRBJ2-1, with 13 bases identical to TRBD2. From germline, CDR1 is SEHNR and CDR2 FQNEAQ (reference sequence). V shed 7 bases, J shed 7 bases, and the junction held 7 bases outside the gene matches. There are 15 residues in the CDR3. CDR3 DNA sequence: TGTGCCAGCACCCCAGGACTAGCGGGAGCTAATGAGCAGTTCTTC. It codes for CASTPGLAGANEQFF.

The count of this clone is one. This rearrangement joins TRBV9 to TRBJ1-1; weak D call: TRBD1 (5 bases). The CDR3 covers 16 residues. V lost 0 bases and J 5 bases, leaving 17 bases between the germline ends. In germline, CDR1 is SGDLS, CDR2 YYNGEE. The CDR3 DNA reads TGTGCCAGCAGCGTAGGGGGCCCCGAGGGCTGGACTGAAGCTTTCTTT. The encoded protein is CASSVGGPEGWTEAFF.

The V call is TRBV28, the J call TRBJ2-5; perhaps TRBD1 as D (5 bases). The V end was cut by 3 bases, the J end by 4 bases, with 12 bases between. CDR3 length: 14 amino acids. Germline-derived CDR1 and CDR2 are MDHEN and SYDVKM. The DNA for the CDR3 is TGTGCCAGCAGTTTGGCAGGGATGAGAGAGACCCAGTACTTC. It encodes CASSLAGMRETQYF.

The gene calls are TRBV21-1 and TRBJ1-5. TRBV21-1 is a pseudogene locus. This CDR3 is 17 amino acids long. CDR3 nucleotide sequence: TGTGCCAGCAGTGAGTCGGGGACGGCTCGTGGCAATCAGCCCCAGCATTTT. It encodes CASSESGTARGNQPQHF.

This rearrangement joins TRBV7-9 to TRBJ1-1; D gene ambiguous. The CDR3 has 14 amino acids. V gave up 1 base and J gave up 1 base, with 7 bases separating them. Germline assignment: CDR1 SEHNR and CDR2 FQNEAQ (reference sequence). The CDR3 spells CASSLVMGNTEAFF. The CDR3 nucleotides read TGTGCCAGCAGCTTAGTTATGGGGAACACTGAAGCTTTCTTT.

The chain couples TRBV7-2 to TRBJ1-1, with 8 bases that match TRBD1. From germline, CDR1 is SGHTA and CDR2 FQGNSA. The CDR3 loop spans 13 amino acids. The V segment lost 5 bases and the J segment 8 bases; nucleotides outside the gene matches: 7. The CDR3 region has the DNA TGTGCCAGCAGCCTAGAGGGGGACAGGGAAGCTTTCTTT. Translated, it gives CASSLEGDREAFF.

For the CDR3, the DNA is TGTGCCAGCAGCCCCACCACAGGCGCCTACGAGCAGTACTTC. Its translation is CASSPTTGAYEQYF. This chain links TRBV9 with TRBJ2-7; TRBD1 is a possible D gene (5 bases). Per the germline V gene, CDR1 is SGDLS and CDR2 is YYNGEE. This CDR3 is 14 amino acids long. Between the trimmed V and J ends, which lost 4 bases and 2 bases, there was a span of 13 bases.

Ten or more counts support this clone. The gene calls are TRBV7-6 and TRBJ2-1; TRBD2 matches 10 bases. With 1 base clipped from V and 8 bases from J, the junction kept 5 bases outside the gene matches. The CDR3 is 15 amino acids. The germline gives CDR1 SGHVS, CDR2 FNYEAQ. CDR3 sequence (DNA): TGTGCCAGCAGCTTAGACGGACTAGCGGTAGATGAGCAGTTCTTC. It is translated as CASSLDGLAVDEQFF.

V is TRBV2 and J is TRBJ2-7; D not certain. Germline V gene data show CDR1 as SNHLY and CDR2 as FYNNEI. The CDR3 is 12 residues long. Between the trimmed V and J ends, which lost 8 bases and 3 bases, there was a span of 11 bases. The CDR3 bases are TGTGCCAGCGCGGTCTACATCTACGAGCAGTACTTC. Residues: CASAVYIYEQYF.

J is TRBJ2-6 and V is TRBV19; possible D gene TRBD2, 7 bases. Trimming cost V 3 bases and J 4 bases, with 19 bases left between them. Germline V lookup: CDR1 LNHDA, CDR2 SQIVND (reference sequence). The CDR3 length is 18 residues. The CDR3 sequence: CASSIRGGAYAGANVLTF. CDR3 bases: TGTGCCAGTAGTATCCGTGGGGGGGCATATGCAGGGGCCAACGTCCTGACTTTC.

The chain is built from TRBV9 and TRBJ1-3, with D uncertain. Germline-derived CDR1 and CDR2 are SGDLS and YYNGEE. Deletions cut 0 bases from V and 4 bases from J, with 14 bases between. CDR3 length: 16 amino acids. Written as DNA, the CDR3 is TGTGCCAGCAGCGTAGGCGGGCGAGGTGGGGGAAACACCATATATTTT. Protein: CASSVGGRGGGNTIYF. Filled out from reference TRBV9 and TRBJ1-3, the complete variable domain reads DSGVTQTPKHLITATGQRVTLRCSPRSGDLSVYWYQQSLDQGLQFLIQYYNGEERAKGNILERFSAQQFPDLHSELNLSSLELGDSALYFCASSVGGRGGGNTIYFGEGSWLTVV.

This rearrangement joins TRBV5-8 to TRBJ1-1, with D possibly TRBD1 on 5 matching bases. Germline assignment: CDR1 SGHTS and CDR2 YDEGEE. This CDR3 comprises 14 residues. Trimming left V 2 bases short and J 1 base short, with 9 bases between. Here the CDR3 reads CASSFGAGNTEAFF. DNA for the CDR3: TGTGCCAGCAGCTTCGGGGCAGGGAACACTGAAGCTTTCTTT.

The rearrangement links TRBV6-2 or TRBV6-3 to TRBJ1-1; no clear D. The CDR3 is 14 residues long. The germline V gene encodes CDR1 MNHEY and CDR2 SVGEGT. The V end lost 3 bases, the J end lost 5 bases, and 13 bases lay between the germline ends. Written as DNA, the CDR3 is TGTGCCAGCAGTTATCTTCCCCGGAGTACTGAAGCTTTCTTT. This sequence encodes CASSYLPRSTEAFF.

The genes are TRBV14 and TRBJ2-7, with 10 bases aligning to TRBD1. Germline CDR1 SGHDN, CDR2 FVKESK. This CDR3 contains 15 residues. The V gene end was trimmed by 6 bases and the J gene end by 2 bases; junction bases not matched to a gene: 7. The CDR3 region is CASSLGQGGPYEQYF. CDR3 sequence (DNA): TGTGCCAGCAGTCTTGGACAGGGGGGGCCCTACGAGCAGTACTTC.

The chain couples TRBV5-1 to TRBJ2-2; no clear D. Germline assignment: CDR1 SGHRS and CDR2 YFSETQ. The V and J ends lost 0 bases and 5 bases respectively, with 5 bases between them. This CDR3 comprises 13 residues. The CDR3 spells CASSLEGTGELFF. CDR3 in DNA: TGCGCCAGCAGCTTGGAGGGTACCGGGGAGCTGTTTTTT.